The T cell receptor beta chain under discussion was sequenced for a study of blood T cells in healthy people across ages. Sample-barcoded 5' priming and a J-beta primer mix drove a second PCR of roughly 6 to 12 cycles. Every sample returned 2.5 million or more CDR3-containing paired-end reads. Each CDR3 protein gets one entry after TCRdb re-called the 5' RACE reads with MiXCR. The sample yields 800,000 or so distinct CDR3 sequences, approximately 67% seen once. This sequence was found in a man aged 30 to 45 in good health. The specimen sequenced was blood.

CDR3 DNA: TGTGCCAGCAGCCAAGTGAGCGGGGGGGCCGGGGGCACAGATACGCAGTATTTT. This gives the protein CASSQVSGGAGGTDTQYF. The chain recombines TRBV4-2 with TRBJ2-3; 10 bases map to TRBD2. Germline trimming cut 1 base from V and 1 base from J; bases unmatched to any gene: 8. This CDR3 is built from 18 residues. In germline, CDR1 is LGHNA, CDR2 YNFKEQ.